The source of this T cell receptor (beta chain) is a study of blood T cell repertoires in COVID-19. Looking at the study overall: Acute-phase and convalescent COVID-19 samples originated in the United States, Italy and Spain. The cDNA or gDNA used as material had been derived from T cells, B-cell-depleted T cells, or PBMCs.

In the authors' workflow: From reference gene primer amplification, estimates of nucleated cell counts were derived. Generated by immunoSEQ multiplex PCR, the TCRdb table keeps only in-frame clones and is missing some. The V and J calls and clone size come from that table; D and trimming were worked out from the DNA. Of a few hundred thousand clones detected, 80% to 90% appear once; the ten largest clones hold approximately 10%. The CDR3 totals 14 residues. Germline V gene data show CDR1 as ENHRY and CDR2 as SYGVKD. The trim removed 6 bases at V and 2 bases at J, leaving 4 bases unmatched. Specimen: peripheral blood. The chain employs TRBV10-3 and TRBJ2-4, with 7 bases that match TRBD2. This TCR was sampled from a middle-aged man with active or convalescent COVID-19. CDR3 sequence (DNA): TGTGCCATCAGGGGGGGGTCCCCCAAAAACATTCAGTACTTC. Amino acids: CAIRGGSPKNIQYF.